This T cell receptor beta chain was sequenced during a study of identical twins. TCRdb processed the 5' RACE reads anew with MiXCR; each CDR3 protein has one entry. The table records around 340,000 distinct CDR3 sequences, 9% to 15% of them present only once. Trimming left V 9 bases short and J 0 bases short, with 15 bases between. CDR1 PRHDT and CDR2 FYEKMQ come from the germline V gene (reference sequence). The CDR3 runs to 15 residues. Another study also made use of these data, one on yellow fever vaccine responses in identical twins.

The TCR was taken from a woman aged 18-30 years in good health. Sequencing input: CD8+ T cells sorted from blood. The genes are TRBV13 and TRBJ2-1; TRBD2 might be the D (5 bases). This CDR3 reads CASASRESSYNEQFF. The CDR3 region has the DNA TGTGCCAGTGCCTCTAGGGAGAGCTCCTACAATGAGCAGTTCTTC.